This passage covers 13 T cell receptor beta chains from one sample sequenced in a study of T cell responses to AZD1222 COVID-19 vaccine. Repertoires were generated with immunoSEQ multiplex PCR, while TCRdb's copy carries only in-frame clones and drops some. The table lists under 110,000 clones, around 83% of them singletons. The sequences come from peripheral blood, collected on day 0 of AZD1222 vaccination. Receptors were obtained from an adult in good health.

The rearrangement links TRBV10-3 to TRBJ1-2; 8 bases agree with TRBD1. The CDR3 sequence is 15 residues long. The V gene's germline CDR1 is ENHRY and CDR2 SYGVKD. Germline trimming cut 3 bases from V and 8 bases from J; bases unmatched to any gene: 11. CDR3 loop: CAISENKDRVYGYTF. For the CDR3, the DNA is TGTGCCATCAGTGAAAATAAGGACAGGGTATACGGCTACACCTTC.

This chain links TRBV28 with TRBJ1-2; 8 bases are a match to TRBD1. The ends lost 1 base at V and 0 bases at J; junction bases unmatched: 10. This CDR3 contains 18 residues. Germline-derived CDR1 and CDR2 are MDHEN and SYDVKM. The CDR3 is CASSLLRAPDRANYGYTF. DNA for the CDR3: TGTGCCAGCAGTTTATTGAGGGCTCCGGACAGGGCTAACTATGGCTACACCTTC.

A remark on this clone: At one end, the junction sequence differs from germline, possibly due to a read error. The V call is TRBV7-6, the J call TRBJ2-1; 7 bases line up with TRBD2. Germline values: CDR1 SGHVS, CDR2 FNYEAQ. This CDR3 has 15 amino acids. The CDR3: CASTLGLGNYNEQFF. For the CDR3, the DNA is TGTGCCAGCACCTTAGGACTAGGGAATTACAATGAGCAGTTCTTC.

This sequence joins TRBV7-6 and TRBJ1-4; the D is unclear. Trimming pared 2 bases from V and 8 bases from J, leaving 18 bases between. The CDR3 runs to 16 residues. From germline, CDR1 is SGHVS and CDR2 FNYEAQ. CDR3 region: CASSLLSERGGEKLFF. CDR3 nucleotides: TGTGCCAGCAGCTTATTATCTGAGCGGGGTGGGGAAAAACTGTTTTTT.

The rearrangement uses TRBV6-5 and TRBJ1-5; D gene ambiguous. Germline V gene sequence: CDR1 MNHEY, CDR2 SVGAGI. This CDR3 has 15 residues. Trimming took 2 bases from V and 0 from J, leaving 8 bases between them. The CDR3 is CASSYGTTSNQPQHF. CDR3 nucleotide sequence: TGTGCCAGCAGTTACGGCACTACTAGCAATCAGCCCCAGCATTTT.

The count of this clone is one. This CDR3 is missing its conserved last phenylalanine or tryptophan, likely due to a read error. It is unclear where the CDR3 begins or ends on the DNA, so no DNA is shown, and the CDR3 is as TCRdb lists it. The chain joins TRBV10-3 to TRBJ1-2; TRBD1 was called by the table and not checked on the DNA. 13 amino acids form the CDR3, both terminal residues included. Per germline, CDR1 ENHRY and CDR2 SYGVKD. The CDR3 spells CAISEPGDRFHLS.

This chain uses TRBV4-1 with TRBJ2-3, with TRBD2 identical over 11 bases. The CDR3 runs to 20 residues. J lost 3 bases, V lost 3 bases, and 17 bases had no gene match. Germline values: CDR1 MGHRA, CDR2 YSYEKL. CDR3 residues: CASSHRGLAGPSGRTDTQYF. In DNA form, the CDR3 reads TGCGCCAGCAGCCACAGAGGACTAGCGGGCCCGAGCGGTCGGACAGATACGCAGTATTTT.

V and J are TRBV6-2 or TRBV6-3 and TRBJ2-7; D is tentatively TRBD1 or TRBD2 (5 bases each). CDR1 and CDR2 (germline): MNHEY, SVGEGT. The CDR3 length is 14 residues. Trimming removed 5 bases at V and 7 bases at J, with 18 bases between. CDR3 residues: CASSQGDRTGEQYF. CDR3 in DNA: TGTGCCAGCAGTCAAGGGGACCGGACGGGGGAGCAGTACTTC.

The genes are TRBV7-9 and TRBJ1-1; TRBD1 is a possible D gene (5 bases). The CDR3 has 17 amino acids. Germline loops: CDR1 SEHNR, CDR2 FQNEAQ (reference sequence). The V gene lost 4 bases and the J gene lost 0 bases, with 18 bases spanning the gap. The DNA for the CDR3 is TGTGCCAGCAGCTCACCGGGACGGTGGGGGGTGAACACTGAAGCTTTCTTT. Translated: CASSSPGRWGVNTEAFF.

As DNA, the CDR3 is TGTGCCTGGAGTGTACAGACTCAGGGTTCTTCTGAAGCTTTCTTT. Its translation: CAWSVQTQGSSEAFF. The genes are TRBV30 and TRBJ1-1, with D perhaps TRBD1 (5 bases). The CDR3 runs 15 residues. The germline V and J ends were trimmed by 0 bases and 6 bases, with 17 bases remaining between them. Looked up from germline, CDR1 is GTSNPN and CDR2 is SVGIG (reference sequence).

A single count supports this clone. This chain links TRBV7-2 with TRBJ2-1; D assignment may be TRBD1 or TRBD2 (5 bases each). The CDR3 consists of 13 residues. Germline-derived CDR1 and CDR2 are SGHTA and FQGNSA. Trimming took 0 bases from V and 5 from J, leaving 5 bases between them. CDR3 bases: TGTGCCAGCAGCTTAGCGGGACACAATGAGCAGTTCTTC. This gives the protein CASSLAGHNEQFF.

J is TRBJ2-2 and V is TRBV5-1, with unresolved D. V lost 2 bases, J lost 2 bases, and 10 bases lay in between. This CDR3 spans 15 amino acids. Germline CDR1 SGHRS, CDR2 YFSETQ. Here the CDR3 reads CASSLGTVNTGELFF. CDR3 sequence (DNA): TGCGCCAGCAGCTTAGGTACTGTTAACACCGGGGAGCTGTTTTTT.

CDR3 sequence (DNA): TGTGCCAGCAGCTTGGCCACGCCCCTGGGATTCTCTGGAAACACCATATATTTT. Amino acid sequence: CASSLATPLGFSGNTIYF. The chain employs TRBV5-4 and TRBJ1-3; D unclear. Deletions cut 0 bases from V and 0 bases from J, with 16 bases between. The CDR3 loop spans 18 amino acids. CDR1 and CDR2 from the germline V gene are SGHNT and YYREEE (reference sequence).